This T cell receptor beta chain was captured in a study of human T cells and chemical hapten exposure. TCRdb passed the RACE reads through MiXCR, listing each CDR3 protein once. The sample consists of about 77,000 distinct CDR3 sequences, approximately 8.1% of them appearing once. Germline loops: CDR1 LNHDA, CDR2 SQIVND (reference sequence). CDR3 length: 14 residues. V was trimmed by 5 bases and J by 3 bases, leaving 13 bases between them. Documented time point: healthy volunteer bleed at 6 weeks. Total RNA extraction was carried out from unfractionated whole blood. This clonotype was seen a handful of times.

Sequencing input: whole blood. The chain employs TRBV19 and TRBJ2-5, with D unclear. The source of this sequence is a female donor in good health. Some clones in this sample may be carry-over from other donors' samples. The CDR3 here is CASSPPLGKETQYF. The CDR3 DNA is TGTGCCAGTAGTCCTCCCTTGGGAAAAGAGACCCAGTACTTC.